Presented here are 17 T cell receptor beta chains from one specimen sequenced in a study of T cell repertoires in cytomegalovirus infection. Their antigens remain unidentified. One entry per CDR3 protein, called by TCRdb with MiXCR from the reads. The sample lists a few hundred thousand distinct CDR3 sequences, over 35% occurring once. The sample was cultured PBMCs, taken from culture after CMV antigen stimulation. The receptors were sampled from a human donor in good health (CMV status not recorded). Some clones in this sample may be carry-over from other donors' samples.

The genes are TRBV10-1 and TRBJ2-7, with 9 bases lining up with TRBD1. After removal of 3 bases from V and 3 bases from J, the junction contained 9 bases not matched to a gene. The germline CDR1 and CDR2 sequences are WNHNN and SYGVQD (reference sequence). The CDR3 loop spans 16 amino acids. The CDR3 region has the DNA TGCGCCAGCAGTGAAATGGGACAGGGTCTGGGCTACGAGCAGTACTTC. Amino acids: CASSEMGQGLGYEQYF.

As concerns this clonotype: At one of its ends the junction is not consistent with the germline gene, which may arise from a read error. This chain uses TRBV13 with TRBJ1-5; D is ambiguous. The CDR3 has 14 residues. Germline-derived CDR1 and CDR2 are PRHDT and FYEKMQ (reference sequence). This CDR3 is CASNNGNSNQPQHF. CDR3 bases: TGCGCCAGCAATAACGGGAATAGCAATCAGCCCCAGCATTTT.

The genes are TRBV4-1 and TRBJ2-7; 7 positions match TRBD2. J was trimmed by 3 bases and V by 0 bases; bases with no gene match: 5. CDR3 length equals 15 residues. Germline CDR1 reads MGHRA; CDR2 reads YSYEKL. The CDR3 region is CASSQDWRESYEQYF. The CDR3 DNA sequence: TGCGCCAGCAGCCAAGATTGGCGGGAGAGCTACGAGCAGTACTTC.

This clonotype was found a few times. DNA of the CDR3: TGTGCCAGCAGCGTAGCGAGCACAGATACGCAGTATTTT. Translation: CASSVASTDTQYF. The chain has TRBV5-5 and TRBJ2-3; D possibly corresponds to TRBD2 (5 bases). Germline CDR1 SGHKS, CDR2 YYEKEE (reference sequence). This CDR3 has 13 amino acids. V was pared by 4 bases and J by 0 bases, with 6 bases between.

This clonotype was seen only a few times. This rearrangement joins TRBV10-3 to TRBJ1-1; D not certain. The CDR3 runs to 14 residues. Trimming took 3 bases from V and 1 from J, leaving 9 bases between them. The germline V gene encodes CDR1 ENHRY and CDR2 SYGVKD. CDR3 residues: CAISDWRRNTEAFF. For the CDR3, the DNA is TGTGCCATCAGTGACTGGCGGCGGAACACTGAAGCTTTCTTT.

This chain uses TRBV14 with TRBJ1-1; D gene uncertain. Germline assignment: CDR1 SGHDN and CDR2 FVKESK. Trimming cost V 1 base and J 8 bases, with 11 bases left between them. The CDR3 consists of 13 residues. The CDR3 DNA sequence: TGTGCCAGCAGCCAAGGAGGTTATGGGGAAGCTTTCTTT. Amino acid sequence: CASSQGGYGEAFF.

The CDR3 sequence: CAISGGGNIQYF. The CDR3 nucleotides read TGTGCCATCAGTGGGGGGGGGAACATTCAGTACTTC. This rearrangement joins TRBV10-3 to TRBJ2-4, with 7 bases aligning to TRBD2. The CDR3 loop spans 12 amino acids. The germline V gene encodes CDR1 ENHRY and CDR2 SYGVKD. The V gene end was trimmed by 4 bases and the J gene end by 7 bases; junction bases not matched to a gene: 1.

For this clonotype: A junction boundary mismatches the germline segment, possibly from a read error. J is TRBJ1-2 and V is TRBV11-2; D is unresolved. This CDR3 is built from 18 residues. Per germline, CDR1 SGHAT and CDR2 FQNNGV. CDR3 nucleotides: TGTGCCGGCAGCCCCGCCACCCGGGCCGCAAGCCTTAACTATGGCTACACCTTC. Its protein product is CAGSPATRAASLNYGYTF.

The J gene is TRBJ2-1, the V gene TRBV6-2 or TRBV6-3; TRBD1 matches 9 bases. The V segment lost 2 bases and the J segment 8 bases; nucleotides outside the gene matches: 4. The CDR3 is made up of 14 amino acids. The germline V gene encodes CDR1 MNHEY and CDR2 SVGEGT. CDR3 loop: CASSYGDRVDEQFF. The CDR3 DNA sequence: TGTGCCAGCAGTTACGGGGACAGGGTGGATGAGCAGTTCTTC.

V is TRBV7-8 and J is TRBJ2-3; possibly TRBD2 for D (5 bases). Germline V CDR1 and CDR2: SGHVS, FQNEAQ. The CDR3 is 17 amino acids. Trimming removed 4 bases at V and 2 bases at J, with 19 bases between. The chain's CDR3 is CASSSPPGGLFTDTQYF. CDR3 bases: TGTGCCAGCAGCTCCCCCCCGGGCGGGTTGTTCACAGATACGCAGTATTTT.

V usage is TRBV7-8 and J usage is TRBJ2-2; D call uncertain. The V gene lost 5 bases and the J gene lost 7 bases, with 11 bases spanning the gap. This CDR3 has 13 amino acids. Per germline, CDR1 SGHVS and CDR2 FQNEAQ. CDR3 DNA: TGTGCCAGCAGCCGGCGTTTGAGCGGGGAGCTGTTTTTT. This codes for CASSRRLSGELFF.

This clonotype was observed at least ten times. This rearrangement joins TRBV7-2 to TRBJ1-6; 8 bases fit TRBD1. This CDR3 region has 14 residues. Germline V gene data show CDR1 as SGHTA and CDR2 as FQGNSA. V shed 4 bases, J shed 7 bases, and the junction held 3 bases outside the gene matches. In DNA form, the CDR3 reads TGTGCCAGCAGCTCCCGGACAGGGAATTCACCCCTCCACTTT. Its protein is CASSSRTGNSPLHF.

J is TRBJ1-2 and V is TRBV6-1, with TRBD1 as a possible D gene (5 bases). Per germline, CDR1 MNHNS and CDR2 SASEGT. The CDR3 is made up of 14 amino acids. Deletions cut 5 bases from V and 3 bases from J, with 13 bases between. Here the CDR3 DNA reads TGTGCCAGCAGTAAGACAGACGAATACTATGGCTACACCTTC. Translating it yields CASSKTDEYYGYTF.

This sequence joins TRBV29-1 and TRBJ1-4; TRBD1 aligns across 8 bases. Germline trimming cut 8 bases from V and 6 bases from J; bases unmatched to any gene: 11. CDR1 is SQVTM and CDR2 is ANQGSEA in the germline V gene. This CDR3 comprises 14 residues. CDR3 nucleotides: TGCAGCATACTCACAGGGGGACCCTATGAAAAACTGTTTTTT. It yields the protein CSILTGGPYEKLFF.

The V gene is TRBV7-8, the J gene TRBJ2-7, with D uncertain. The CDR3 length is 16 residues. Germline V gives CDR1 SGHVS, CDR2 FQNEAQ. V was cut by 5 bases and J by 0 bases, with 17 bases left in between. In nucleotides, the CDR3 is TGTGCCAGCAGCCCCCACGCAGGTTGGGGCTCCTACGAGCAGTACTTC. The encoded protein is CASSPHAGWGSYEQYF.

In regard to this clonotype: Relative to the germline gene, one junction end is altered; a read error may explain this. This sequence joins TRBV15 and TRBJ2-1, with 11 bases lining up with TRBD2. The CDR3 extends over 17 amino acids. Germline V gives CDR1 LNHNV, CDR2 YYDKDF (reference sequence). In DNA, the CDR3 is TGTGCCTCCAGCAAACAAACCGGGACTAGCGGATACAATGAGCAGTTCTTC. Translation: CASSKQTGTSGYNEQFF.

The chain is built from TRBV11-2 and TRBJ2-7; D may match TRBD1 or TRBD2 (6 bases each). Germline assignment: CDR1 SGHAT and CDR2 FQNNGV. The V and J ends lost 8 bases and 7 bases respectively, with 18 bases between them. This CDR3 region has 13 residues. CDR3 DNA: TGTGCCAGCGCTAAGGGGGGCTACGGGGAGCAGTACTTC. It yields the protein CASAKGGYGEQYF.